Presented here are 3 T cell receptor beta chains from one specimen sequenced in a study of OX40 agonist ivuxolimab in advanced cancers. TCRdb keeps only in-frame clones here, not all; method: immunoSEQ multiplex PCR. The top ten clones hold 6.7% of a sample with approximately 68,000 clones, about four fifths of them seen once. Sequences were derived from CD4+ or CD8+ T cells sorted from blood, sampled in a trial of the OX40 agonist ivuxolimab. The receptors were gathered from an adult with an advanced solid tumor such as melanoma, head and neck, liver or kidney cancer.

V usage is TRBV28 and J usage is TRBJ1-2; TRBD1 might be the D (5 bases). V gave up 8 bases and J gave up 7 bases, with 17 bases separating them. The CDR3 sequence is 13 residues long. From germline, CDR1 is MDHEN and CDR2 SYDVKM. CDR3 in DNA: TGTGCCAGCCGTCCGCCGGGGCAGAGTGGCTACACCTTC. Translated: CASRPPGQSGYTF.

The CDR3: CASREGYTYNEQFF. The CDR3 nucleotides are TGTGCCAGCAGGGAGGGGTACACTTACAATGAGCAGTTCTTC. The chain links TRBV5-5 to TRBJ2-1; D possibly corresponds to TRBD2 (6 bases). Trimming shortened V by 5 bases and J by 4 bases, and 13 bases separated the two germline ends. The CDR3 totals 14 residues. Germline assignment: CDR1 SGHKS and CDR2 YYEKEE (reference sequence).

This clone came up a few times. The chain links TRBV5-1 to TRBJ1-1; the D gene is possibly TRBD1 (5 bases). V lost 6 bases and J lost 1, with 10 bases in between. Germline loops: CDR1 SGHRS, CDR2 YFSETQ. This CDR3 region has 13 residues. As DNA, the CDR3 is TGCGCCAGCAATCTGCAGGGGAACACTGAAGCTTTCTTT. This gives the protein CASNLQGNTEAFF.